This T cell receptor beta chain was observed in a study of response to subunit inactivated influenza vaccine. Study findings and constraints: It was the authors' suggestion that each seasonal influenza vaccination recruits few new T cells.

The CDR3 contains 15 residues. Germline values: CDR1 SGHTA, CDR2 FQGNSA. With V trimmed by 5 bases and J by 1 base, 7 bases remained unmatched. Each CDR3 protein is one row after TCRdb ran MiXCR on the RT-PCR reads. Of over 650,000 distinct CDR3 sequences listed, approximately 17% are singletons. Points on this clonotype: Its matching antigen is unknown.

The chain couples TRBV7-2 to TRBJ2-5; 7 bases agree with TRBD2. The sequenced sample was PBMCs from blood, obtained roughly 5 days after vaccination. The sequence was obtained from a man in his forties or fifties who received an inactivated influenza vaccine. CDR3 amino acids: CASSRRRGTQETQYF. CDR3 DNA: TGTGCCAGCAGCCGGCGGCGGGGGACCCAAGAGACCCAGTACTTC.